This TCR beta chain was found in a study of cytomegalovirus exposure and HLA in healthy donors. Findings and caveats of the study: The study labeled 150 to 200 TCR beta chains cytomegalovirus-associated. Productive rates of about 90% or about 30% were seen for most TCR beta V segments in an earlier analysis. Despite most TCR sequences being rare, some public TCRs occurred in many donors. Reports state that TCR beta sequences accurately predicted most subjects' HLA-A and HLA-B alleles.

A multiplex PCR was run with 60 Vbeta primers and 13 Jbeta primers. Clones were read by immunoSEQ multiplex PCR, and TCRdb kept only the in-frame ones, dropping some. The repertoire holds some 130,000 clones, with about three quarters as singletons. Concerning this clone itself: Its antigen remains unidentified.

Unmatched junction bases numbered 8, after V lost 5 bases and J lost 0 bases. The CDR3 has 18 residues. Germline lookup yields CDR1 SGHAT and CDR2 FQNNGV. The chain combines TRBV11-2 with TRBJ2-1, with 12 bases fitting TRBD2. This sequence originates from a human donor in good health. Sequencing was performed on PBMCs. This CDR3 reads CASSQTSGGMSSYNEQFF. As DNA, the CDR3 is TGTGCCAGCAGCCAGACTAGCGGGGGTATGAGCTCCTACAATGAGCAGTTCTTC.